This T cell receptor (beta chain) was sequenced during a study of T and B cells in COVID-19 patients. BIOMED2 TRB-A/B primer pools were used in multiplex TRB PCR. TCRdb independently ran MiXCR on the multiplex PCR reads; one entry per CDR3 protein. The data show fewer than 10,000 distinct CDR3 sequences, roughly 31% seen once. Blood genomic DNA input for TRB amplification was roughly 250-550 ng. This clonotype is judged medium-sized. The material sequenced was blood. This sequence originates from a human donor who had recovered from COVID-19.

The CDR3 coding sequence is TGTGCCACCAGAATGGAGAGCTCCTACAATGAGCAGTTCTTC. Protein: CATRMESSYNEQFF. The chain carries TRBV15 and TRBJ2-1; D is unresolved. The CDR3 totals 14 residues. Germline lookup yields CDR1 LNHNV and CDR2 YYDKDF (reference sequence). With 6 bases removed from V and 0 bases from J, the gap between germline ends came to 9 bases.